These 17 T cell receptor beta chains originate from one sample sequenced in a study of beta chain features in type 1 diabetes. Sequencing targeted expressed TCRB transcripts, as all isolated RNA had been reverse transcribed. The assay was immunoSEQ multiplex PCR, and TCRdb's table has in-frame clones only and misses some. The table includes just under 150,000 clones, more than 9% detected once. Sequencing was done on a sample of naive CD4+ T cells from blood. The receptors were sampled from a man between 18 and 35 years old in good health.

V usage is TRBV28 and J usage is TRBJ2-5; D is perhaps TRBD1 (5 bases). The germline gives CDR1 MDHEN, CDR2 SYDVKM. The V gene lost 3 bases and the J gene lost 4 bases, with 15 bases spanning the gap. CDR3 length equals 15 residues. The CDR3 nucleotides are TGTGCCAGCAGTTTTTCCAGGTCAGGGCTAGAGACCCAGTACTTC. Amino acid sequence: CASSFSRSGLETQYF.

This rearrangement joins TRBV18 to TRBJ1-1, with D possibly matching TRBD1 (5 bases). Germline-derived CDR1 and CDR2 are KGHSH and LQKENI. This CDR3 contains 14 residues. Between the trimmed V and J ends, which lost 3 bases and 4 bases, there was a span of 12 bases. The CDR3 nucleotides are TGTGCCAGCTCACCTCAGGGCCCGGGCACTGAAGCTTTCTTT. This translates into CASSPQGPGTEAFF.

This clone was seen at least ten times. The chain joins TRBV7-3 to TRBJ1-5; 7 nucleotides line up with TRBD1. This CDR3 is 13 amino acids long. Germline V gene sequence: CDR1 SGHTA, CDR2 FQGTGA. Trimming removed 5 bases from V and 4 bases from J; junction bases left unmatched: 2. For the CDR3, the DNA is TGTGCCAGCAGCCAGGACAGGAATCAGCCCCAGCATTTT. Its translation is CASSQDRNQPQHF.

J is TRBJ2-1 and V is TRBV7-9, with unresolved D. Deletions cut 0 bases from V and 8 bases from J, with 11 bases between. This CDR3 spans 14 amino acids. Germline V gene data show CDR1 as SEHNR and CDR2 as FQNEAQ (reference sequence). CDR3 loop: CASSLATVNDEQFF. In DNA form, the CDR3 reads TGTGCCAGCAGCTTAGCAACAGTGAACGATGAGCAGTTCTTC.

The chain has TRBV28 and TRBJ1-5; 7 bases agree with TRBD1. The germline gives CDR1 MDHEN, CDR2 SYDVKM. Losses at the gene ends were 2 bases for V and 4 bases for J; bases not matched to a gene: 8. The CDR3 has 16 residues. The CDR3 protein is CASSLGRQGSNQPQHF. Written as DNA, the CDR3 is TGTGCCAGCAGTTTAGGCCGACAGGGTAGTAATCAGCCCCAGCATTTT.

The V and J genes are TRBV4-3 and TRBJ1-2; TRBD1 aligns across 10 bases. The CDR3 totals 15 residues. Trimming removed 3 bases from V and 6 bases from J; junction bases left unmatched: 7. Germline V gene lookup returns CDR1 LGHNA and CDR2 YSLEER. The CDR3 DNA reads as TGCGCCAGCAGCCATGAGTCTGACAGGGGGCATGGCTACACCTTC. This codes for CASSHESDRGHGYTF.

This clone came up many times. The chain couples TRBV10-3 to TRBJ2-5; 8 bases agree with TRBD1. The CDR3 has 13 residues. V was pared by 8 bases and J by 5 bases, with 7 bases of the junction left unmatched. Per germline, CDR1 ENHRY and CDR2 SYGVKD. CDR3 bases: TGTGCCATCGGGGACAGGCTAAGGGAGACCCAGTACTTC. As protein: CAIGDRLRETQYF.

V usage is TRBV2 and J usage is TRBJ1-2; TRBD1 matches 9 bases. The CDR3 contains 14 residues. The trim removed 6 bases at V and 4 bases at J, leaving 6 bases unmatched. Germline CDR1 reads SNHLY; CDR2 reads FYNNEI. The CDR3 here is CASRPTGGGYGYTF. In DNA, the CDR3 is TGTGCCAGCAGGCCCACAGGGGGCGGCTATGGCTACACCTTC.

There are many counts of this clone. The genes are TRBV5-1 and TRBJ2-1; 8 bases are shared with TRBD2. The length of the CDR3 is 16 residues. Germline trimming cut 0 bases from V and 2 bases from J; bases unmatched to any gene: 4. Germline V lookup: CDR1 SGHRS, CDR2 YFSETQ. The DNA of the CDR3 is TGCGCCAGCAGCTTGGCCGCGCGGGGGGCCTACAATGAGCAGTTCTTC. It specifies CASSLAARGAYNEQFF.

The chain carries TRBV28 and TRBJ1-2; unclear D gene. The CDR3 is 12 amino acids. The V and J ends lost 10 bases and 3 bases respectively, with 12 bases between them. The germline gives CDR1 MDHEN, CDR2 SYDVKM. The CDR3 is CATTNSHYGYTF. The CDR3 bases are TGTGCCACCACAAACAGCCACTATGGCTACACCTTC.

As DNA, the CDR3 is TGTGCCAGTAGTATTCGGACCGGGGAGCTGTTTTTT. It translates to CASSIRTGELFF. The chain recombines TRBV19 with TRBJ2-2, with D uncertain. Trimming stripped 3 bases from V and 5 bases from J, with 4 bases between. This CDR3 has 12 residues. The germline V gene encodes CDR1 LNHDA and CDR2 SQIVND (reference sequence).

This clone was seen a few times. The genes are TRBV27 and TRBJ2-7; 10 bases align to TRBD1. CDR3 length: 16 amino acids. J lost 2 bases, V lost 5 bases, and 9 bases had no gene match. Germline V gene sequence: CDR1 MNHEY, CDR2 SMNVEV (reference sequence). CDR3 DNA sequence: TGTGCCAGCAGTGTAACCTTCGGGACAGGGGCCTACGAGCAGTACTTC. Translated, it gives CASSVTFGTGAYEQYF.

The chain employs TRBV5-1 and TRBJ1-1, with 8 bases that match TRBD1. CDR3 length equals 15 residues. Germline V gene sequence: CDR1 SGHRS, CDR2 YFSETQ. The trim removed 0 bases at V and 1 base at J, leaving 2 bases unmatched. The CDR3 DNA is TGCGCCAGCAGCTTGGGAGGGACAGGGAACACTGAAGCTTTCTTT. Encoded protein: CASSLGGTGNTEAFF.

This clone was counted only a few times. The chain is built from TRBV29-1 and TRBJ1-2, with D maybe TRBD1 (5 bases). Trimming stripped 4 bases from V and 6 bases from J, with 12 bases between. There are 12 residues in the CDR3. CDR1 is SQVTM, CDR2 ANQGSEA, per germline. CDR3 sequence reads: CSVADSWNGYTF. DNA for the CDR3: TGCAGCGTTGCTGACAGTTGGAATGGCTACACCTTC.

This clone has ten or more counts. J is TRBJ1-5 and V is TRBV13; no firm D call. Germline CDR1 reads PRHDT; CDR2 reads FYEKMQ (reference sequence). Trimming took off 5 bases at V and 1 base at J, with 9 bases between the two ends. The CDR3 spans 14 residues. CDR3 nucleotides: TGTGCCAGCAGCACCTACAGAAGCAATCAGCCCCAGCATTTT. Translated: CASSTYRSNQPQHF. The whole variable domain, filled in from reference TRBV13 and TRBJ1-5, reads AAGVIQSPRHLIKEKRETATLKCYPIPRHDTVYWYQQGPGQDPQFLISFYEKMQSDKGSIPDRFSAQQFSDYHSELNMSSLELGDSALYFCASSTYRSNQPQHFGDGTRLSIL.

The chain carries TRBV30 and TRBJ2-1, with 10 positions matching TRBD2. Trimming took 1 base from V and 7 from J; bases not matched to a gene: 7. The CDR3 runs to 15 residues. Germline V gene data show CDR1 as GTSNPN and CDR2 as SVGIG (reference sequence). As DNA, the CDR3 is TGTGCCTGGAGTGCACAACTAGCGGGGAGGAATGAGCAGTTCTTC. As protein: CAWSAQLAGRNEQFF.

This clone was seen ten or more times. The chain is built from TRBV30 and TRBJ1-2; a weak D match, TRBD1 (5 bases). Germline V gene data show CDR1 as GTSNPN and CDR2 as SVGIG (reference sequence). The CDR3 sequence is 12 residues long. V dropped 2 bases and J dropped 2 bases, with 6 bases sitting between them. CDR3 amino acids: CAWSKGNYGYTF. The CDR3 DNA reads TGTGCCTGGAGTAAGGGGAACTATGGCTACACCTTC.